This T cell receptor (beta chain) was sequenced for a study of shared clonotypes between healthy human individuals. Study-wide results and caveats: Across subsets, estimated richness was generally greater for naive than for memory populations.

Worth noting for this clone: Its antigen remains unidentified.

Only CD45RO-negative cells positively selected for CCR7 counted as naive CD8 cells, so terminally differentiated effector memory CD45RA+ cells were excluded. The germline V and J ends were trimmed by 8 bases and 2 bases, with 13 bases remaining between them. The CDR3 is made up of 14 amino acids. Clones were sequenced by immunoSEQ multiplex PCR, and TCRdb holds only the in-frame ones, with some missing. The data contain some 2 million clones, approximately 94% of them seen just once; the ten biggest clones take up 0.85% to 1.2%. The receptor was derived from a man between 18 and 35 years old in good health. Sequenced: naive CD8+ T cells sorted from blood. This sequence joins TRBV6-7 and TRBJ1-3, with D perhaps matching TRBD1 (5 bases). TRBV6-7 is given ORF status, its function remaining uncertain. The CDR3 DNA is TGTGCCAGCTTGGGGGACGGAGCTGGAAACACCATATATTTT. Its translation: CASLGDGAGNTIYF.